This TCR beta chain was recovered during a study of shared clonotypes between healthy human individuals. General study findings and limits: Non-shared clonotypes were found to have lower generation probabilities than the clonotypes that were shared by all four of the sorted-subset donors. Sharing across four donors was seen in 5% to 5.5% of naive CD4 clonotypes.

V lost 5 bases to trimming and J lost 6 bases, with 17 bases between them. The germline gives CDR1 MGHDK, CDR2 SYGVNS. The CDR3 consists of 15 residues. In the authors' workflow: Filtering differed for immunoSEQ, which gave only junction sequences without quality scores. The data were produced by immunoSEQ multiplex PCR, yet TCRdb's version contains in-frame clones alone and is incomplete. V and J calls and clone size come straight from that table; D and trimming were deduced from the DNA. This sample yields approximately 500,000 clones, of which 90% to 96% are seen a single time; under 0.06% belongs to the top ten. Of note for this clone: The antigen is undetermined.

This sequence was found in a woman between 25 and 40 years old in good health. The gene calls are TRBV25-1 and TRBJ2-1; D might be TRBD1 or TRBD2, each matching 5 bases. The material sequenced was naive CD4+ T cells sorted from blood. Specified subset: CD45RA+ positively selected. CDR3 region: CASSYDRGVGNEQFF. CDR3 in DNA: TGTGCCAGCAGTTATGACAGAGGGGTTGGCAATGAGCAGTTCTTC.